This T cell receptor (beta chain) was sequenced for a study of OX40 agonist ivuxolimab in advanced cancers. Concerning the study at large: The costimulatory receptor OX40 (CD134) was targeted by ivuxolimab, a fully human IgG2 agonistic monoclonal antibody. Intravenous ivuxolimab was administered to patients every 2 weeks at six dose levels: 0.01, 0.1, 0.3, 1.5, 3 and 10 mg/kg. Of the approximately 50 patients in dose escalation, about 20 had hepatocellular carcinoma, approximately 15 had melanoma, 9 had renal cell carcinoma and 9 had head and neck cancer. In the dose-escalation cohort, around four fifths of patients were male, and the mean age was 60 years with a range of roughly 20 to 79. Patients were allowed to have had prior anti-PD-1, anti-PD-L1 or anti-CTLA-4 therapy, and approximately 40% of the dose-escalation patients had previously received checkpoint inhibitors. Partial responses occurred in three dose-escalation patients, of whom one had hepatocellular carcinoma and two had cutaneous melanoma. The purpose of peripheral TCRbeta sequencing was to test whether ivuxolimab changed TCR sequence diversity and led to clonal T-cell expansion. The paper covers the monotherapy dose-escalation part of the phase I ivuxolimab trial, which included N ≈ 50 patients.

Patients with autoimmune disease history or receiving systemic immunosuppression were excluded from the trial. In every dose cohort, peripheral blood was drawn for TCR sequencing at baseline, cycle 4 day 1, and cycle 7 day 1. Samples came from an open-label, multicenter, first-in-human phase I dose-escalation trial of ivuxolimab. Adults with locally advanced or metastatic melanoma, renal cell, hepatocellular, or head and neck squamous cell carcinoma were enrolled in the trial. CD4+ and CD8+ T cells were sorted separately from peripheral blood before TCR sequencing. For sequencing of the TCRbeta CDR3 region, genomic DNA was extracted from the sorted cells. The immunoSEQ Assay was used to sequence the TCRbeta CDR3 regions. TCRdb took over this immuneACCESS table, retaining in-frame rearrangements with V and J assigned. Such tables are incomplete; in checked studies, under half of the missing clones stem from an unresolved V gene, and the remainder is unexplained. This sample has about 45,000 clones in its table, and around 92% of those were observed once. The ten largest clones represent about 16% of the sample.

V and J are truncated by 2 bases and 2 bases respectively, leaving an intervening sequence of 7 bases. Via the germline V gene, CDR1 is SGHTA and CDR2 FQGNSA. Including the terminal cysteine and phenylalanine, the CDR3 comprises 13 residues. The kept DNA is CDR3 alone, 39 bases in frame from the first base. This clone turned up a few times. The antigen this receptor binds is unknown. No much larger clonotype is one base removed from it; base qualities were not supplied. Overall results and qualifications from the work: At doses of 0.1 to 3.0 mg/kg, clonal expansion of both CD4+ and CD8+ blood T cells was observed from baseline to week 6. In the 0.1-3.0 mg/kg groups, partial responders had among the lowest normalized peripheral clonal expansion, particularly in CD8+ T cells. The antigen specificity of the peripheral T cells that underwent clonal expansion was not determined. After ivuxolimab, expanded clones were on average more numerous among CD8+ T cells than among CD4+ T cells. Low levels of normalized T-cell clonal expansion were also seen in some nonresponding patients.

Sequencing was performed on CD4+ or CD8+ T cells sorted from blood, taken in a trial of the OX40 agonist ivuxolimab. The rearrangement joined TRBV7-2 to TRBJ2-7; no D gene is confidently identified. The receptor was isolated from an adult with an advanced solid tumor such as melanoma, head and neck, liver or kidney cancer. The CDR3 corresponds to CASSLNRAYEQYF. The DNA sequence reads TGTGCCAGCAGCTTAAACAGAGCCTACGAGCAGTACTTC.